The sequence of this T cell receptor (beta chain) was determined in a study of kidney transplant recipient with SARS-CoV-2 infection. There are many counts of this clonotype. MiXCR, run by TCRdb on the reads, gives a single entry per CDR3 protein. The table records approximately 240,000 distinct CDR3 sequences, under 30% of them present only once. The germline gives CDR1 MDHEN, CDR2 SYDVKM. V was pared by 5 bases and J by 6 bases, with 8 bases between. There are 11 residues in the CDR3. The receptor was derived from a male patient aged 25-45 years who had COVID-19 and was a kidney transplant recipient. Some T cells could come from the graft donor. V gene TRBV28 combines with J gene TRBJ2-7; D unresolved. Sequenced material: a blood sample, taken at baseline and on roughly day 110 from a kidney transplant recipient. The CDR3 DNA reads TGTGCCAGCAGTCCCTACTTCGAGCAGTACTTC. It codes for CASSPYFEQYF.